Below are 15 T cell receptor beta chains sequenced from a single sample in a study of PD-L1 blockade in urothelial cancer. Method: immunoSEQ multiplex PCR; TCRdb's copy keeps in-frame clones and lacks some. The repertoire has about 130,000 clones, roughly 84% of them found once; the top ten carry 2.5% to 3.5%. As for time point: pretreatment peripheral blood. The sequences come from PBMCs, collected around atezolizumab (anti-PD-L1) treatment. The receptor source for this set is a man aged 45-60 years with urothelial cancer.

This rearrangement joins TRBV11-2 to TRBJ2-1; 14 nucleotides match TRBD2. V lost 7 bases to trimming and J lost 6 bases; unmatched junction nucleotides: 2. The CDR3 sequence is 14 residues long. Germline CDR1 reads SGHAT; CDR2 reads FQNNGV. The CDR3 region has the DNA TGTGCCAGCACCGGGACTAGCGGGAGCAATGAGCAGTTCTTC. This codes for CASTGTSGSNEQFF. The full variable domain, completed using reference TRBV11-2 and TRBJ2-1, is EAGVAQSPRYKIIEKRQSVAFWCNPISGHATLYWYQQILGQGPKLLIQFQNNGVVDDSQLPKDRFSAERLKGVDSTLKIQPAKLEDSAVYLCASTGTSGSNEQFFGPGTRLTVL.

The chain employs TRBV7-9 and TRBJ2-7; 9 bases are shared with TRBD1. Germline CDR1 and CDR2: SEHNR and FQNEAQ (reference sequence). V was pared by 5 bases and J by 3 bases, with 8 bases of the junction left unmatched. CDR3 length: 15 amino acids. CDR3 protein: CASSPGQGTNYEQYF. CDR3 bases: TGTGCCAGCAGCCCAGGACAGGGGACTAACTACGAGCAGTACTTC.

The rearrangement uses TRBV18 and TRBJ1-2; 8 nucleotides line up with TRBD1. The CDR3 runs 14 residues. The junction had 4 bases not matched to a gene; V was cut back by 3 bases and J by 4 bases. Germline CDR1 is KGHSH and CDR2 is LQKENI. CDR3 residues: CASSPTGVGYGYTF. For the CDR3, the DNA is TGTGCCAGCTCACCGACAGGGGTCGGCTATGGCTACACCTTC.

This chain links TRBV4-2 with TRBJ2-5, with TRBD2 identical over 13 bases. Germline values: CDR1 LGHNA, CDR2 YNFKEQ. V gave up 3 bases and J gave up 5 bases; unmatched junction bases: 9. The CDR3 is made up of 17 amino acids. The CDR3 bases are TGTGCCAGCAGCCACAGCACTAGCGGGAGGGCCAGGGAGACCCAGTACTTC. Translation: CASSHSTSGRARETQYF.

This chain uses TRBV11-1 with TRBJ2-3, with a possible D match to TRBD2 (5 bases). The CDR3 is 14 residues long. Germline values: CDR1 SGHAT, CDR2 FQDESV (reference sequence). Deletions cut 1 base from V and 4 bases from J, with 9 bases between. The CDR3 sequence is CASSLDGSADTQYF. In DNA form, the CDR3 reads TGTGCCAGCAGCTTAGATGGTAGCGCAGATACGCAGTATTTT.

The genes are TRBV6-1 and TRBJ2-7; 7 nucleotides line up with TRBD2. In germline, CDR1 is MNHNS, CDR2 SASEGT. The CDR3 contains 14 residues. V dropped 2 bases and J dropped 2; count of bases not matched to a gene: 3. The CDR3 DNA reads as TGTGCCAGCAGTGAAAGGGCGGGGGCCTACGAGCAGTACTTC. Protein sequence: CASSERAGAYEQYF.

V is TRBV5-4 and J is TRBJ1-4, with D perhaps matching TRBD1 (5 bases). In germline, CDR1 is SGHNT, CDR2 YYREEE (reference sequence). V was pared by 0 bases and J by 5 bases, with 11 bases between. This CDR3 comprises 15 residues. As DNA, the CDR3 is TGTGCCAGCAGCTTGGCCGCGGGGGGGAATGAAAAACTGTTTTTT. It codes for CASSLAAGGNEKLFF.

CDR3 sequence reads: CASSITRGLGNQPQHF. CDR3 nucleotide sequence: TGTGCCAGCAGTATTACCAGGGGCCTAGGAAATCAGCCCCAGCATTTT. The V call is TRBV28, the J call TRBJ1-5; a weak D match, TRBD1 (6 bases). The CDR3 covers 16 residues. Trimming pared 5 bases from V and 4 bases from J, leaving 18 bases between. The germline V gene encodes CDR1 MDHEN and CDR2 SYDVKM. The entire variable domain, with the rest obtained from reference TRBV28 and TRBJ1-5, is as follows: DVKVTQSSRYLVKRTGEKVFLECVQDMDHENMFWYRQDPGLGLRLIYFSYDVKMKEKGDIPEGYSVSREKKERFSLILESASTNQTSMYLCASSITRGLGNQPQHFGDGTRLSIL.

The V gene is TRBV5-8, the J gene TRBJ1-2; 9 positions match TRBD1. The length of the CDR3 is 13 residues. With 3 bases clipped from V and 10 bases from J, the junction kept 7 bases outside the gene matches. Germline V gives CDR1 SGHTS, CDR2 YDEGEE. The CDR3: CASSSGTGRDYTF. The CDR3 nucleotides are TGTGCCAGCAGCTCCGGGACAGGGCGCGACTACACCTTC.

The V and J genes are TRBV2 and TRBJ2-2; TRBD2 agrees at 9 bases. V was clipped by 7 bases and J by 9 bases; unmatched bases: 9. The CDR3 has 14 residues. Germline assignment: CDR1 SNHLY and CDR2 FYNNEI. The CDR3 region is CASTATSGNWELFF. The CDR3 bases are TGTGCCAGCACGGCGACTAGCGGTAACTGGGAGCTGTTTTTT.

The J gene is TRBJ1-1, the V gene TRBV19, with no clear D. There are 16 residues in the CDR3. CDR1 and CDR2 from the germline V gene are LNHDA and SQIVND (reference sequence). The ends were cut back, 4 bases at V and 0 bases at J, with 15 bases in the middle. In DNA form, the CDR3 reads TGTGCCAGTAGTAATCCGGGAGACCCGATGAACACTGAAGCTTTCTTT. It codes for CASSNPGDPMNTEAFF.

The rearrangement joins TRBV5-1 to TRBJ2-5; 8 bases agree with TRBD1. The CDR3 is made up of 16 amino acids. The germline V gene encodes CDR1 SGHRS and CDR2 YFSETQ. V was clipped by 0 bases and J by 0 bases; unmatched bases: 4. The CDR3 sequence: CASSLGQGLYQETQYF. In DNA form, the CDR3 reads TGCGCCAGCAGCTTGGGACAGGGGTTGTACCAAGAGACCCAGTACTTC.

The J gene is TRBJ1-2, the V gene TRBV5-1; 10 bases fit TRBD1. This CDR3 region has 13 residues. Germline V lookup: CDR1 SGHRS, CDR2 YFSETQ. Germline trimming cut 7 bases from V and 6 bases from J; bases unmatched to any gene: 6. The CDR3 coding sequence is TGCGCCAGCGCCCGGGACAGGGGAAATGGCTACACCTTC. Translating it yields CASARDRGNGYTF.

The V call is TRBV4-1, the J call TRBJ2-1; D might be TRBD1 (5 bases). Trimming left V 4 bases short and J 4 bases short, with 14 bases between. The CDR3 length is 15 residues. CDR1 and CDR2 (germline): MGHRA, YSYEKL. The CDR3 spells CASSLKSDSYNEQFF. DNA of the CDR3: TGCGCCAGCAGCCTTAAGTCCGACAGTTACAATGAGCAGTTCTTC.

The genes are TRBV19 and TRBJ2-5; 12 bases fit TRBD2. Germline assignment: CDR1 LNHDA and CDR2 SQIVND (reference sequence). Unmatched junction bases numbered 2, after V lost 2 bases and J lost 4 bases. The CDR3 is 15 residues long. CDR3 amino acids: CASSILAGGRETQYF. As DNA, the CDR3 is TGTGCCAGTAGTATACTAGCGGGAGGGCGAGAGACCCAGTACTTC. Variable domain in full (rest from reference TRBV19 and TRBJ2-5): DGGITQSPKYLFRKEGQNVTLSCEQNLNHDAMYWYRQDPGQGLRLIYYSQIVNDFQKGDIAEGYSVSREKKESFPLTVTSAQKNPTAFYLCASSILAGGRETQYFGPGTRLLVL.